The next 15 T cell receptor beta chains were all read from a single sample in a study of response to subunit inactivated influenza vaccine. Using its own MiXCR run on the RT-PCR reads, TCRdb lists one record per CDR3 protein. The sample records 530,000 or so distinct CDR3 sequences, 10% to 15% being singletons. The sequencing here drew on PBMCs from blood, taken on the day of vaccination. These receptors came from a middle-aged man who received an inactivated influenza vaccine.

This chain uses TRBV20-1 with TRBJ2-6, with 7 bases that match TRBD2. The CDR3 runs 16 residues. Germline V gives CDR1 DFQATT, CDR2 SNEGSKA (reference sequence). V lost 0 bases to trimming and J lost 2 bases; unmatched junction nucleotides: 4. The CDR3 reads CSARDGTNAGANVLTF. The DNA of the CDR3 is TGCAGTGCTAGAGATGGGACTAATGCTGGGGCCAACGTCCTGACTTTC.

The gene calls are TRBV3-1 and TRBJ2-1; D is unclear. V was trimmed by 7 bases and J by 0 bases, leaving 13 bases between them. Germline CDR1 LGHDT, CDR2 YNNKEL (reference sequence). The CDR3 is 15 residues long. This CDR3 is CASTLTYGSYNEQFF. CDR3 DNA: TGTGCCAGCACCCTTACTTACGGCTCCTACAATGAGCAGTTCTTC.

For the CDR3, the DNA is TGTGCCAGCAGTCCAGGGGATGCCACCGGGGAGCTGTTTTTT. Its translation: CASSPGDATGELFF. The rearrangement joins TRBV6-4 to TRBJ2-2; perhaps TRBD1 as D (6 bases). The V gene's germline CDR1 is MRHNA and CDR2 SNTAGT. This CDR3 spans 14 amino acids. V was clipped by 5 bases and J by 4 bases, with 11 bases between them.

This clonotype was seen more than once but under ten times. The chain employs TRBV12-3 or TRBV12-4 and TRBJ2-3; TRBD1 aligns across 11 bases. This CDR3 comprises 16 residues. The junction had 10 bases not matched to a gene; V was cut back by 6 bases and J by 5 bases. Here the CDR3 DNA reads TGTGCCAGCAGCCCAGGGGGGACAGGGGGAAGAGATACGCAGTATTTT. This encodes CASSPGGTGGRDTQYF.

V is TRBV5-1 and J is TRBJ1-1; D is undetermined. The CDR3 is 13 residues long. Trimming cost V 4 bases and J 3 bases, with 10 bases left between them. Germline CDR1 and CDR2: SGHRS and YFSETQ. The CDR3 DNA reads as TGCGCCAGCAGCCGCGAGTTGGACACTGAAGCTTTCTTT. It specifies CASSRELDTEAFF. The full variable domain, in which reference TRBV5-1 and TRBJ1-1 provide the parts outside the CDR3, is KAGVTQTPRYLIKTRGQQVTLSCSPISGHRSVSWYQQTPGQGLQFLFEYFSETQRNKGNFPGRFSGRQFSNSRSEMNVSTLELGDSALYLCASSRELDTEAFFGQGTRLTVV.

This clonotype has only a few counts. CDR3 DNA sequence: TGTGCCAGCAGGGCACAGGGGGCGGGTAATGAAAAACTGTTTTTT. It yields the protein CASRAQGAGNEKLFF. The rearrangement joins TRBV12-3 or TRBV12-4 to TRBJ1-4; TRBD1 aligns across 9 bases. The CDR3 has 15 amino acids. V lost 6 bases and J lost 4; bases outside the gene matches: 6.

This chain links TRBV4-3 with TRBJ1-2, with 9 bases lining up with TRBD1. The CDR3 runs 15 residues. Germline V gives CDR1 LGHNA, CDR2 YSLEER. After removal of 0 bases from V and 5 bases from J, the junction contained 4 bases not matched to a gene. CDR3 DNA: TGCGCCAGCAGCCAAGATCCCGGGACAGGGTATGGCTACACCTTC. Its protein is CASSQDPGTGYGYTF.

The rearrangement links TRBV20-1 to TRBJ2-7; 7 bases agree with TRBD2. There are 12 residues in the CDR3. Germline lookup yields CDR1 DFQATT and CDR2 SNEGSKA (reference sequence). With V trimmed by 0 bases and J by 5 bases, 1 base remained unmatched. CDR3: CSARDLADEQYF. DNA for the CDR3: TGCAGTGCTAGAGATCTAGCGGACGAGCAGTACTTC.

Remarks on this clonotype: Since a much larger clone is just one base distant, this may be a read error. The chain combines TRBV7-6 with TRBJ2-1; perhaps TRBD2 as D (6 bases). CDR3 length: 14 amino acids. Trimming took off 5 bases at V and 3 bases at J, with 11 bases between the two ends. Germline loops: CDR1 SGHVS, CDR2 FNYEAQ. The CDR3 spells CASSGRGFYNEQFF. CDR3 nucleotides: TGTGCCAGCAGCGGCCGGGGGTTCTACAATGAGCAGTTCTTC.

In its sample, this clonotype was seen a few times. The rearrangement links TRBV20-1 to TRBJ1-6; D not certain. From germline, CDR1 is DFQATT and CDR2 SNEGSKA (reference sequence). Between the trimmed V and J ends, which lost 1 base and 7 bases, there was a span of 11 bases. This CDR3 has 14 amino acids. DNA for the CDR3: TGCAGTGCTAGAGTAAACAGTTTCAATTCACCCCTCCACTTT. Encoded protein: CSARVNSFNSPLHF.

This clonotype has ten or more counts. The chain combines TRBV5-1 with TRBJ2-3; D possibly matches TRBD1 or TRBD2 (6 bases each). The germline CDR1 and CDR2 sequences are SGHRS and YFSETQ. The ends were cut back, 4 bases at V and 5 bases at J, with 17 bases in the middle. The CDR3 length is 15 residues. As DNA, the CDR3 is TGCGCCAGCAGCCAGACAGCAAAGGGGGGAGATACGCAGTATTTT. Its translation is CASSQTAKGGDTQYF.

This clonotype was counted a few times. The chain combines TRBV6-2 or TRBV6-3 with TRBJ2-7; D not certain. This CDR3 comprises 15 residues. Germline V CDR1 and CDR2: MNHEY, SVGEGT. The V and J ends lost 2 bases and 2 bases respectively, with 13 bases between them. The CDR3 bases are TGTGCCAGCAGTTACGTTTCAGCGCCGCCCTACGAGCAGTACTTC. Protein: CASSYVSAPPYEQYF.

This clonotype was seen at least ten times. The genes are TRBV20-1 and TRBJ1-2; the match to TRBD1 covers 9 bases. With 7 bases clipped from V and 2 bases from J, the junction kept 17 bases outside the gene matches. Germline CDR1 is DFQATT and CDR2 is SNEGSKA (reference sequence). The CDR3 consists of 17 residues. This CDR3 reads CSVSEDRGILTNYGYTF. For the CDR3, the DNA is TGCAGTGTCAGCGAGGACAGGGGAATATTGACAAACTATGGCTACACCTTC.

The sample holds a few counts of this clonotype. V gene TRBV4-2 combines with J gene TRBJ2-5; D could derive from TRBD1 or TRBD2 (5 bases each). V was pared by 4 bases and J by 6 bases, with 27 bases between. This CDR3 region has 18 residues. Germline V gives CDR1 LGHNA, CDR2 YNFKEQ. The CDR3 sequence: CASSLGQGREVWRQTQYF. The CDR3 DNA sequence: TGTGCCAGCAGCCTCGGGCAAGGCAGGGAAGTATGGAGGCAGACCCAGTACTTC.

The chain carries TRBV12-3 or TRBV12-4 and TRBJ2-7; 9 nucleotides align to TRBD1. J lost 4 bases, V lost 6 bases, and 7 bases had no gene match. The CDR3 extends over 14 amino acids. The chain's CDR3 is CASRFSGTGYEQYF. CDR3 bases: TGTGCCAGCAGATTCTCCGGGACAGGGTACGAGCAGTACTTC.